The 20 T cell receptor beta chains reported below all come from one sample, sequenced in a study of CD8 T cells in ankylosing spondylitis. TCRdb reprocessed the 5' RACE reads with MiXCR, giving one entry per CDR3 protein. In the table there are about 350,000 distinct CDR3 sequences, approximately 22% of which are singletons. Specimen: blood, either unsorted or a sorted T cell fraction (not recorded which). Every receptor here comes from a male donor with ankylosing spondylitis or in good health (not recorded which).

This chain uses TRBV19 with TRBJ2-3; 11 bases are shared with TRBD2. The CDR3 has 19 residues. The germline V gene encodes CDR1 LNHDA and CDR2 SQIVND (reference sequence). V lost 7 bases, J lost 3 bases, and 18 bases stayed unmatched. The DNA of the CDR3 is TGTGCCAGTACCCTCCTACCCCCTACTAGCGGGGGTCGGACAGATACGCAGTATTTT. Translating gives CASTLLPPTSGGRTDTQYF.

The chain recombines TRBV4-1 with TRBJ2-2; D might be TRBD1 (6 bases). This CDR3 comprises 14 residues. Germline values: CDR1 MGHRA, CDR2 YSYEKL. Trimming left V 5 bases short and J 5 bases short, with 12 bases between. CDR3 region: CASSGGSPTGELFF. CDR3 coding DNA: TGCGCCAGCAGCGGGGGCAGCCCAACCGGGGAGCTGTTTTTT.

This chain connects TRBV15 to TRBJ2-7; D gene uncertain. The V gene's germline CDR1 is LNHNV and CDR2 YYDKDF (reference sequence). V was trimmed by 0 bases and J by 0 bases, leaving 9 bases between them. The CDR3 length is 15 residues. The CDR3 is CATSRDHDGSYEQYF. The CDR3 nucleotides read TGTGCCACCAGCAGAGATCATGACGGCTCCTACGAGCAGTACTTC.

CDR3 DNA: TGCGCCAGCAGCCAACCCTTACTAGCGGGGGAGGAGACCCAGTACTTC. It specifies CASSQPLLAGEETQYF. The chain employs TRBV4-1 and TRBJ2-5, with 11 bases fitting TRBD2. The CDR3 length is 16 residues. CDR1 is MGHRA, CDR2 YSYEKL, per germline. V gave up 2 bases and J gave up 5 bases; unmatched junction bases: 7.

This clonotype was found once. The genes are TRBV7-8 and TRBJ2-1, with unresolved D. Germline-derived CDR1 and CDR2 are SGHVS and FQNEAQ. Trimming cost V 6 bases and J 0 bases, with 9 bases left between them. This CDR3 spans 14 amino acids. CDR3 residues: CASRTEDSYNEQFF. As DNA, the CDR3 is TGTGCCAGCAGAACTGAGGACTCCTACAATGAGCAGTTCTTC.

CDR3 in amino acids: CASSYSGPRSEQYF. As DNA, the CDR3 is TGTGCCAGCAGTTACAGCGGGCCCCGGTCCGAGCAGTACTTC. This chain connects TRBV6-5 to TRBJ2-7, with D possibly matching TRBD2 (6 bases). The CDR3 sequence is 14 residues long. Trimming shortened V by 2 bases and J by 6 bases, and 14 bases separated the two germline ends. The germline V gene encodes CDR1 MNHEY and CDR2 SVGAGI.

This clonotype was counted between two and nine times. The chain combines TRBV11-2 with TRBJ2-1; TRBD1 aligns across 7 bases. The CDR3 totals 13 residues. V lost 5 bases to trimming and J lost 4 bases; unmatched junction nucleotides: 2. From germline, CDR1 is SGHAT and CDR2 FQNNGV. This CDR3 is CASSMTGYNEQFF. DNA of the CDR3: TGTGCCAGCAGCATGACAGGGTACAATGAGCAGTTCTTC.

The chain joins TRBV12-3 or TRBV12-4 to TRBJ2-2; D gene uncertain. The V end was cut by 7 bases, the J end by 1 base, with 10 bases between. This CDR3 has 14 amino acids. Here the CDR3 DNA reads TGTGCCAGCACCTTCTCAGGGAACACCGGGGAGCTGTTTTTT. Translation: CASTFSGNTGELFF.

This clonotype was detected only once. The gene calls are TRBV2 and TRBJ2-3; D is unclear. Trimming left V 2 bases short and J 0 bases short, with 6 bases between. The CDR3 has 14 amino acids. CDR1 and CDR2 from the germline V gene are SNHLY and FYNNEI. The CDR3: CASSELGSTDTQYF. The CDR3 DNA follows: TGTGCCAGCAGTGAACTAGGTAGCACAGATACGCAGTATTTT.

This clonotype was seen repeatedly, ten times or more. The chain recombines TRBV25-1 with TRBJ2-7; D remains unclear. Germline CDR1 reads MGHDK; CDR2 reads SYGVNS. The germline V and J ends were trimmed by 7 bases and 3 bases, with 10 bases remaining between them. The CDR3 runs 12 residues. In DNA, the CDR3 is TGTGCCAGCACCCTAATAAACTACGAGCAGTACTTC. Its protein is CASTLINYEQYF.

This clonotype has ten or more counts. The CDR3 DNA is TGTGCCAGCAGCTTACTAGTCAACACTGAAGCTTTCTTT. This translates into CASSLLVNTEAFF. The chain joins TRBV7-9 to TRBJ1-1; D gene uncertain. The CDR3 is 13 residues long. V lost 2 bases and J lost 2, with 6 bases in between. The germline V gene has CDR1 SEHNR and CDR2 FQNEAQ (reference sequence).

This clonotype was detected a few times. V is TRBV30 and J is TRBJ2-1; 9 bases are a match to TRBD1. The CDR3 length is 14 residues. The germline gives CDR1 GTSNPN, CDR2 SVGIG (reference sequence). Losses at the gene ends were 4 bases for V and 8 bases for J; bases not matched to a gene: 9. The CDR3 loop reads CAWTWGQGGHEQFF. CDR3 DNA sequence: TGTGCCTGGACTTGGGGACAGGGTGGACATGAGCAGTTCTTC. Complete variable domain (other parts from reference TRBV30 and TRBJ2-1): SQTIHQWPATLVQPVGSPLSLECTVEGTSNPNLYWYRQAAGRGLQLLFYSVGIGQISSEVPQNLSASRPQDRQFILSSKKLLLSDSGFYLCAWTWGQGGHEQFFGPGTRLTVL.

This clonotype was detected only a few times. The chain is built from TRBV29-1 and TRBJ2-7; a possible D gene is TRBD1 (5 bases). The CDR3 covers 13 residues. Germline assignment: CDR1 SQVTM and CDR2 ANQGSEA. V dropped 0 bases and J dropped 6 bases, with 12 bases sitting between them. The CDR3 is CSVEDHTGPEQYF. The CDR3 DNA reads TGCAGCGTTGAAGATCACACAGGCCCCGAGCAGTACTTC.

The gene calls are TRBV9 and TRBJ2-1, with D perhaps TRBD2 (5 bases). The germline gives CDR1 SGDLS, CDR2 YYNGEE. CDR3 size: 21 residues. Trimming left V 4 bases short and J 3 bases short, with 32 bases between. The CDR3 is CASSPRRPARRRDKDYNEQFF. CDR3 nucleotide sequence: TGTGCCAGCAGCCCGCGGCGCCCGGCGAGACGCCGGGATAAAGACTACAATGAGCAGTTCTTC.

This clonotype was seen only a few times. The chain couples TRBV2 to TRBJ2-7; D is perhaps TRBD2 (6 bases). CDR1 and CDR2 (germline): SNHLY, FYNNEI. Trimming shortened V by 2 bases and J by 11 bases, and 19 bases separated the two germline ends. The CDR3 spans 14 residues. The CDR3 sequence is CASSETSRASVKYF. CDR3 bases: TGTGCCAGCAGTGAAACGAGTAGGGCTAGCGTGAAGTACTTC.

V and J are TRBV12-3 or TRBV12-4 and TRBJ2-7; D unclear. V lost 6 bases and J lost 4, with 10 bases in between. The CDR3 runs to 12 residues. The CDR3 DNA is TGTGCCAGCAGCTCCTCTTGGTACGAGCAGTACTTC. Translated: CASSSSWYEQYF.

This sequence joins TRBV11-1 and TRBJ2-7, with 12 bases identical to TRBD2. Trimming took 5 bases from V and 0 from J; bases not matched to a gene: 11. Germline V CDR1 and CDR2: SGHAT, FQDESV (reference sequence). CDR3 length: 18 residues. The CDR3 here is CASSQRTSGGISSYEQYF. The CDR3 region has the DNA TGTGCCAGCAGCCAGCGCACTAGCGGGGGGATAAGCTCCTACGAGCAGTACTTC.

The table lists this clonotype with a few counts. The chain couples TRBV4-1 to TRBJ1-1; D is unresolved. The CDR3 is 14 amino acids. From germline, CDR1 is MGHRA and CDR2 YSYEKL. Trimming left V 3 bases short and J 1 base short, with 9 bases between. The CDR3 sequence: CASSQNLWNTEAFF. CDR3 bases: TGCGCCAGCAGCCAGAACCTTTGGAACACTGAAGCTTTCTTT.

CDR3 nucleotides: TGTGCCATCAGTGGTGGGGGACCTGAGCAGTTCTTC. Translating gives CAISGGGPEQFF. The chain is built from TRBV10-3 and TRBJ2-1; D tentatively reads TRBD1 or TRBD2 (5 bases each). V shed 4 bases and J shed 9 bases, with 10 bases lying between them. The CDR3 consists of 12 residues. Germline V gives CDR1 ENHRY, CDR2 SYGVKD.

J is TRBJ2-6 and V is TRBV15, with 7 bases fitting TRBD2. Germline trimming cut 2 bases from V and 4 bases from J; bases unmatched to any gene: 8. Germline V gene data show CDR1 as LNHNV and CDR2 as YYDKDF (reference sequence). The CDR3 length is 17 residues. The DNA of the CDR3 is TGTGCCACCAGCAGACCCGCACGGGGGGACGGGGCCAACGTCCTGACTTTC. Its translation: CATSRPARGDGANVLTF.